The present T cell receptor beta chain was sequenced within a study of control samples from healthy donors and cancer patients. CDR3 size: 11 residues. Trimming took 1 base from V and 5 from J, leaving 4 bases between them. Germline loops: CDR1 SGHDT, CDR2 YYEEEE. The sample holds a few counts of this clone. Clones were sequenced by immunoSEQ multiplex PCR, and TCRdb holds only the in-frame ones, with some missing. Among 100,000 to 150,000 clones, about 92% were seen once, and the ten largest hold approximately 0.58%. Sequences were obtained from PBMCs. This receptor was identified in an elderly man with head and neck cancer. The chain couples TRBV5-6 to TRBJ2-7; no definite D call. The CDR3 loop is CASSLNHEQYF. The DNA of the CDR3 is TGTGCCAGCAGCTTGAACCACGAGCAGTACTTC.